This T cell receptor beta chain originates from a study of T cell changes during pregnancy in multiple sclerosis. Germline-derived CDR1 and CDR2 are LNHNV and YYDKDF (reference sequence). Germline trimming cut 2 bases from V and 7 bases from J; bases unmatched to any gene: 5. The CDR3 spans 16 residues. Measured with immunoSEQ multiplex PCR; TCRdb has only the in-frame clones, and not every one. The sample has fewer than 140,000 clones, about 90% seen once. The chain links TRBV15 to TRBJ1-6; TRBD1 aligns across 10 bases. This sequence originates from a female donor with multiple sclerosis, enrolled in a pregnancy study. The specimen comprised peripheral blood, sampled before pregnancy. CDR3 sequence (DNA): TGTGCCACCAGCAGACCCGGACAGGGGGTAAATTCACCCCTCCACTTT. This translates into CATSRPGQGVNSPLHF.